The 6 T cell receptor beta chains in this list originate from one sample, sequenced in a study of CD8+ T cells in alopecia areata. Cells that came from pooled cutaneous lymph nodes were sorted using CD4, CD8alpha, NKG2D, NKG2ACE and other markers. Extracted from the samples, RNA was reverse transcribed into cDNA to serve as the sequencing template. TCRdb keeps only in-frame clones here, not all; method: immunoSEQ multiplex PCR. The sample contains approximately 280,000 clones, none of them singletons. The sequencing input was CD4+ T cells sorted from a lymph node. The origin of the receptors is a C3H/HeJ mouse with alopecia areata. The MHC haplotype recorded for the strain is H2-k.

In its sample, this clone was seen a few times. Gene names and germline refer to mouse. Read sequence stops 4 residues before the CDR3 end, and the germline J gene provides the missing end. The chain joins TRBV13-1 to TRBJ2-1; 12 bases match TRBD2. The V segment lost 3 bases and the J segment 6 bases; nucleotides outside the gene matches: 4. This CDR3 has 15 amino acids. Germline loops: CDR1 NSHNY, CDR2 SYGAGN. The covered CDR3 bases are TGTGCCAGCAGTGCCGGGACTGGGGGGCGTGCT. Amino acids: CASSAGTGGRA. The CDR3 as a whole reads CASSAGTGGRAEQFF.

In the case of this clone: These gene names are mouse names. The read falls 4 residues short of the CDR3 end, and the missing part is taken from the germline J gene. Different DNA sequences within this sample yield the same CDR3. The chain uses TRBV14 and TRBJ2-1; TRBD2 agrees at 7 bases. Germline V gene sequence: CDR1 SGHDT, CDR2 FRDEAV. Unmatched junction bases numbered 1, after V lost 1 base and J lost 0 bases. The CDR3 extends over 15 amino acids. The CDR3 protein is CASSFRGGNYAEQFF. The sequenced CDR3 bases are TGTGCCAGCAGTTTCCGGGGGGGTAACTATGCT.

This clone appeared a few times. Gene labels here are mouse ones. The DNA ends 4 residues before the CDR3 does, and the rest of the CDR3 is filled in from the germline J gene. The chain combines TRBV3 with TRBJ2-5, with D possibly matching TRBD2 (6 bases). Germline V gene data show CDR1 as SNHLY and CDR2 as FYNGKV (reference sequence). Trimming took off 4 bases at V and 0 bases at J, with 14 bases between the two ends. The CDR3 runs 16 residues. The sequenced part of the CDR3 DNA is TGTGCCAGCAGCTCGAGCTTGGGGGATAACCAAGAC. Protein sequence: CASSSSLGDNQD. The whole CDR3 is CASSSSLGDNQDTQYF.

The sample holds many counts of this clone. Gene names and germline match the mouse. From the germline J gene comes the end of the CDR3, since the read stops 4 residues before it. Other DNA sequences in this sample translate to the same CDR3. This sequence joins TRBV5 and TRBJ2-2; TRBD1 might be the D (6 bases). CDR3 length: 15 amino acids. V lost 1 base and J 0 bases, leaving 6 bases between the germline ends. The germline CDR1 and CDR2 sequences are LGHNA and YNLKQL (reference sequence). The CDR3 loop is CASSQGTANTGQLYF. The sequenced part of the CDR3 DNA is TGTGCCAGCAGCCAAGGGACAGCAAACACCGGG.

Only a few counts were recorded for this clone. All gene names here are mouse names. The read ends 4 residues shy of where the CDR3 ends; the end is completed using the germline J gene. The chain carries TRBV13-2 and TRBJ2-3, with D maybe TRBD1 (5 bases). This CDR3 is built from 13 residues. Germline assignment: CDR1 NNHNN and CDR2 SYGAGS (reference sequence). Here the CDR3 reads CASGDARGETLYF. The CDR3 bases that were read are TGTGCCAGCGGTGATGCGAGGGGAGAA.

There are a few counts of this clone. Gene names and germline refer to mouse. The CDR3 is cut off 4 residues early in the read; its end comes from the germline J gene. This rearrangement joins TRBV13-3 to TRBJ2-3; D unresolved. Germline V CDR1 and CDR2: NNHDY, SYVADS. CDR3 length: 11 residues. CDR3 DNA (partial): TGTGCCAGCAGTGAACAAGAA. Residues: CASSEQE. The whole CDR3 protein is CASSEQETLYF.